This TCR beta chain was retrieved from a study of Graves' ophthalmopathy and Graves' hyperthyroidism. General observations from the study: The 13-signature model separated ophthalmopathy from stable hyperthyroidism at 85% to 90% sensitivity and approximately 79% specificity.

Patients were excluded if they had other autoimmune diseases or uncontrolled infections, and likewise if pregnancy or lactation applied. Amplification from RNA transcripts yielded the TCR beta CDR3 regions. First-round RT-PCR used HTBI primers; second-round multiplex PCR followed. TCRdb processed the multiplex PCR reads anew with MiXCR; each CDR3 protein has one entry. The repertoire has about 740,000 distinct CDR3 sequences, around 40% of them found once; the top ten carry around 40%. Concerning this clonotype itself: Antigen unknown.

CDR1 and CDR2 from the germline V gene are SGHNT and YYREEE (reference sequence). This CDR3 has 16 amino acids. The genes are TRBV5-4 and TRBJ2-5; weak D call: TRBD1 (5 bases). TRBJ2-7 matches the DNA end more closely, so the J call is doubtful. Sequencing was done on a sample of peripheral blood. This sequence originates from an adult man with Graves' ophthalmopathy. The chain's CDR3 is CASSLAGRALSYEQYF. CDR3 bases: TGTGCCAGCAGCTTGGCAGGCAGGGCCCTGTCCTACGAGCAGTACTTC.